This T cell receptor beta chain emerged from a study of cytotoxic CD8 clonotypes in ibrutinib-treated CLL. Regarding the study as a whole: Age-matched healthy donor levels were exceeded by baseline clonality, which tracked circulating CD8+ T-cell counts.

TCRdb's table, derived via immunoSEQ multiplex PCR, lists solely in-frame clones and lacks some. In the table there are over 120,000 clones, about 70% of which are singletons. Remarks on this clone: The antigen remains undetermined.

The length of the CDR3 is 15 residues. V lost 5 bases and J lost 4; bases outside the gene matches: 2. Per germline, CDR1 LGHNA and CDR2 YNFKEQ. The chain is built from TRBV4-2 and TRBJ2-3, with TRBD2 matching over 14 bases. The TCR was taken from a human donor with chronic lymphocytic leukemia. The input for sequencing was PBMCs, taken after 24 months of ibrutinib treatment. CDR3 bases: TGTGCCAGCAGCTGGACTAGCGGGGGGCCAGATACGCAGTATTTT. It encodes CASSWTSGGPDTQYF.